This is a list of T cell receptor beta chains from one sample in a study of siplizumab effects on memory and regulatory T cells. The table came from immunoSEQ multiplex PCR; TCRdb's copy has only in-frame clones and leaves some out. Found here are about 62,000 clones, less than 80% of them singletons; the top ten hold roughly 0.4%. Sequenced: memory CD4+ T cells sorted from blood. Receptors originate from a human donor in good health. CDR3s leave out the opening cysteine and the closing phenylalanine or tryptophan. A D gene is named only where the DNA matches it firmly. Size is stated for part of the rows, as once, few or many counts, or as a class when the clone is expanded.

D gene	V gene	clone size	J gene	CDR3 protein
.	TRBV6-6	.	TRBJ1-6	ASSLMSAPNSPLH
TRBD1	TRBV7-3	.	TRBJ2-7	ASTGGRTGIYEQY
.	TRBV14	.	TRBJ1-2	ASSKEMLQGSTPIGYT
.	TRBV4-1	once	TRBJ2-3	ASSQEEDRTSTDTQY
TRBD2	TRBV12-5	.	TRBJ2-2	ASGLRTSGRNTGELF
.	TRBV6-4	.	TRBJ2-7	ATKGVCRPQY
.	TRBV6-5	.	TRBJ1-1	ASRVGSEAF
.	TRBV11-2	.	TRBJ1-5	ASSPTAGMNQPQH
.	TRBV27	.	TRBJ1-1	ASSRTGNTEAF
.	TRBV2	once	TRBJ2-1	ASRYNEQF
TRBD1	TRBV10-2	few	TRBJ2-7	ASSWTGLDPA
.	TRBV4-1	.	TRBJ1-1	ASSQGFRVTEAF
TRBD2	TRBV7-3	.	TRBJ2-1	ASSPQTSGGRNEQF
TRBD1	TRBV2	.	TRBJ1-5	ASNRQGYNQPQH
.	TRBV7-2	.	TRBJ2-2	ASSLVQARNTGELF
.	TRBV2	.	TRBJ1-3	ASSREIPGNTIY
.	TRBV30	once	TRBJ1-4	AWRRDNEKLF
.	TRBV5-4	.	TRBJ2-5	ASSWFRQLEETQY